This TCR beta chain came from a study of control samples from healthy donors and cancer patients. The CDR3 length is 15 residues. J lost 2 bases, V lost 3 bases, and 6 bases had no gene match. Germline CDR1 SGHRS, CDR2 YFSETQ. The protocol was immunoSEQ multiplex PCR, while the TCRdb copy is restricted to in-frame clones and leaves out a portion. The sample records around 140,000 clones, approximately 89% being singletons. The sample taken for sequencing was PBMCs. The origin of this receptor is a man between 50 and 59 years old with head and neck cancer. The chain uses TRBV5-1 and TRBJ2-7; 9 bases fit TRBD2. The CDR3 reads CASSWGRGGTYEQYF. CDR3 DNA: TGCGCCAGCAGCTGGGGGCGGGGGGGCACCTACGAGCAGTACTTC. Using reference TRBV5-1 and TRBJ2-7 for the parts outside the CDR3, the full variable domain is KAGVTQTPRYLIKTRGQQVTLSCSPISGHRSVSWYQQTPGQGLQFLFEYFSETQRNKGNFPGRFSGRQFSNSRSEMNVSTLELGDSALYLCASSWGRGGTYEQYFGPGTRLTVT.